The 26 T cell receptor beta chains presented below share a single source sample, sequenced in a study of vaccination effects on CD4 cells after COVID-19. Under the ViraFEST assay, PBMC were stimulated with viral peptide pools so that antigen-specific CD4+ T cells expanded. Sequencing was performed afterwards. Cultured cells yielded isolated CD4+ T cells after less than 11 days. The participants, recipients of two vaccine doses, got either BNT162b2 or mRNA-1273. Libraries were prepared by immunoSEQ multiplex PCR; TCRdb keeps only in-frame clonotypes and omits some of them. Altogether 25,000 to 30,000 clones are present, more than 65% being singletons, with the ten largest covering approximately 14%. These receptors' targets are unknown. The sequenced sample was CD4+ T cells from PBMCs cultured with HCoV-229E spike peptides, obtained after COVID-19 vaccination. These receptors all stem from a human donor who received a COVID-19 vaccine.

Written as DNA, the CDR3 is TGTGCCACCAGTGTTTCCCCCTATCGTTTCCCCTCCGAAGGGCAGTTCTTC. Protein product: CATSVSPYRFPSEGQFF. The gene calls are TRBV24-1 and TRBJ2-1, with no clear D. V dropped 5 bases and J dropped 12 bases, with 28 bases sitting between them. CDR3 length equals 17 residues. CDR1 and CDR2 (germline): KGHDR, SFDVKD.

The CDR3 bases are TGTGCCAGCTCACTAAGCAGGGGGCCCAATGAGCAGTTCTTC. This gives the protein CASSLSRGPNEQFF. The V gene is TRBV18, the J gene TRBJ2-1; 8 bases agree with TRBD1. Trimming removed 4 bases from V and 6 bases from J; junction bases left unmatched: 5. CDR3 length: 14 amino acids. Germline loops: CDR1 KGHSH, CDR2 LQKENI. The full variable domain, in which reference TRBV18 and TRBJ2-1 provide the parts outside the CDR3, is NAGVMQNPRHLVRRRGQEARLRCSPMKGHSHVYWYRQLPEEGLKFMVYLQKENIIDESGMPKERFSAEFPKEGPSILRIQQVVRGDSAAYFCASSLSRGPNEQFFGPGTRLTVL.

This clone appeared once. This chain links TRBV27 with TRBJ1-1; TRBD1 matches 8 bases. This CDR3 has 16 amino acids. Looked up from germline, CDR1 is MNHEY and CDR2 is SMNVEV (reference sequence). The junction had 9 bases not matched to a gene; V was cut back by 5 bases and J by 1 base. CDR3 DNA sequence: TGTGCCAGCAGTCCTGGACAGGGTAGAGGGAACACTGAAGCTTTCTTT. Protein: CASSPGQGRGNTEAFF.

This clone came up once. The junction differs from germline at one of its ends, possibly a read error. V is TRBV7-7 and J is TRBJ2-5; possible D gene TRBD2, 6 bases. CDR3 length equals 16 residues. Germline V gene sequence: CDR1 SSHAT, CDR2 FNYEAQ (reference sequence). CDR3 amino acids: CASSSIPGTSGESQYF. CDR3 bases: TGTGCCAGCAGTTCCATCCCGGGGACGTCGGGGGAGAGCCAGTACTTC.

The V call is TRBV5-4, the J call TRBJ2-1; 7 bases line up with TRBD1. CDR1 and CDR2 from the germline V gene are SGHNT and YYREEE (reference sequence). The CDR3 loop spans 15 amino acids. With V trimmed by 1 base and J by 7 bases, 8 bases remained unmatched. As DNA, the CDR3 is TGTGCCAGCAGCTTGACAGGGGCTGGGGCTAATGAGCAGTTCTTC. This gives the protein CASSLTGAGANEQFF.

The rearrangement links TRBV2 to TRBJ2-2; D possibly corresponds to TRBD2 (5 bases). Trimming removed 4 bases at V and 1 base at J, with 10 bases between. Germline V gene data show CDR1 as SNHLY and CDR2 as FYNNEI. The CDR3 runs 15 residues. CDR3 residues: CASSVGNWNTGELFF. In DNA form, the CDR3 reads TGTGCCAGCAGTGTCGGGAACTGGAACACCGGGGAGCTGTTTTTT.

V and J are TRBV10-1 and TRBJ2-7, with no clear D. Germline CDR1 is WNHNN and CDR2 is SYGVQD (reference sequence). CDR3 length: 17 residues. V shed 0 bases and J shed 5 bases, with 20 bases lying between them. Written as DNA, the CDR3 is TGCGCCAGCAGTGAGTCATCGTTCTTCTTGTGGACCGACGAGCAGTACTTC. Protein sequence: CASSESSFFLWTDEQYF.

This chain links TRBV18 with TRBJ1-6, with no clear D. V was shortened by 4 bases and J by 5 bases, with 18 bases between the two germline ends. Germline lookup yields CDR1 KGHSH and CDR2 LQKENI. The CDR3 contains 17 residues. CDR3 amino acids: CASSLQGLDGDNSPLHF. The DNA of the CDR3 is TGTGCCAGCTCACTCCAAGGTTTGGACGGAGATAATTCACCCCTCCACTTT.

Only a few counts were recorded for this clone. Germline is not matched at one junction end, which may reflect a read error. The rearrangement links TRBV6-5 to TRBJ2-1; TRBD2 matches 8 bases. Germline-derived CDR1 and CDR2 are MNHEY and SVGAGI. This CDR3 comprises 13 residues. CDR3 residues: CASREGNRGGEIF. The CDR3 DNA follows: TGTGCCAGCAGGGAGGGAAACCGGGGGGGCGAGATCTTC.

The V and J genes are TRBV5-1 and TRBJ2-1, with D tentatively TRBD1 (6 bases). Germline assignment: CDR1 SGHRS and CDR2 YFSETQ. CDR3 length: 14 amino acids. The ends were cut back, 4 bases at V and 8 bases at J, with 16 bases in the middle. The CDR3 is CASSDTTGYDEQFF. The CDR3 nucleotides read TGCGCCAGCAGCGATACTACAGGGTACGATGAGCAGTTCTTC.

The V gene is TRBV29-1, the J gene TRBJ1-3; D ambiguous. CDR1 is SQVTM and CDR2 is ANQGSEA in the germline V gene. The CDR3 consists of 14 residues. Trimming cost V 6 bases and J 0 bases, with 12 bases left between them. This CDR3 is CSVQLDNSGNTIYF. CDR3 DNA sequence: TGCAGCGTCCAACTAGACAACTCTGGAAACACCATATATTTT.

The rearrangement links TRBV5-1 to TRBJ1-2, with D unclear. CDR1 SGHRS and CDR2 YFSETQ come from the germline V gene. Deletions cut 3 bases from V and 0 bases from J, with 12 bases between. There are 15 residues in the CDR3. The CDR3, as DNA: TGCGCCAGCAGCTCGAGGGCCCAGACTAACTATGGCTACACCTTC. Its protein product is CASSSRAQTNYGYTF.

The chain has TRBV12-5 and TRBJ1-5; TRBD1 might be the D (6 bases). The CDR3 has 13 residues. CDR1 and CDR2 from the germline V gene are LGHNT and FRNRAP. The V gene lost 4 bases and the J gene lost 5 bases, with 9 bases spanning the gap. The CDR3 reads CASGWGADQPQHF. The CDR3 nucleotides read TGTGCTAGTGGTTGGGGGGCTGATCAGCCCCAGCATTTT.

The chain links TRBV23-1 to TRBJ1-6; no clear D. TRBV23-1 is classed as an ORF, of uncertain function. The V end lost 3 bases, the J end lost 0 bases, and 18 bases lay between the germline ends. CDR3 length: 19 amino acids. DNA of the CDR3: TGCGCCAGCAGTCAGTCTACGGGCCCTAGAAGCTCCTATAATTCACCCCTCCACTTT. Translating it yields CASSQSTGPRSSYNSPLHF.

A few counts support this clone. The V and J genes are TRBV10-1 and TRBJ2-7, with D maybe TRBD1 (6 bases). Per germline, CDR1 WNHNN and CDR2 SYGVQD (reference sequence). The V gene lost 6 bases and the J gene lost 7 bases, with 10 bases spanning the gap. The CDR3 is 11 residues long. CDR3: CASSAQGEQYF. DNA of the CDR3: TGCGCCAGCAGCGCACAGGGTGAGCAGTACTTC.

This chain links TRBV6-6 with TRBJ1-6; tentatively, D is TRBD1 (6 bases). Per germline, CDR1 MNHNY and CDR2 SVGAGI (reference sequence). The CDR3 has 15 residues. V was trimmed by 5 bases and J by 6 bases, leaving 14 bases between them. The chain's CDR3 is CASSPGQHSNSPLHF. The DNA for the CDR3 is TGTGCCAGCAGTCCCGGACAGCACTCTAATTCACCCCTCCACTTT.

This chain uses TRBV21-1 with TRBJ2-1; the tabulated D call, TRBD2, remains unverified against the DNA. TRBV21-1 is described as a pseudogene. The CDR3 is made up of 15 amino acids. CDR3 amino acids: CASVAGGPSYNEQFF. For the CDR3, the DNA is TGTGCCAGCGTAGCGGGAGGACCATCCTACAATGAGCAGTTCTTC.

This clone has only one observation. The V and J genes are TRBV5-4 and TRBJ2-3; 7 nucleotides agree with TRBD2. The CDR3 runs to 17 residues. The V gene end was trimmed by 0 bases and the J gene end by 4 bases; junction bases not matched to a gene: 11. Germline-derived CDR1 and CDR2 are SGHNT and YYREEE (reference sequence). The CDR3 coding sequence is TGTGCCAGCAGCTTGGCCGGTCGAGCGGGGTTAGCAGATACGCAGTATTTT. This codes for CASSLAGRAGLADTQYF.

The rearrangement links TRBV5-4 to TRBJ1-2; TRBD1 aligns across 7 bases. The CDR3 has 15 amino acids. Per germline, CDR1 SGHNT and CDR2 YYREEE (reference sequence). The trim removed 3 bases at V and 2 bases at J, leaving 7 bases unmatched. CDR3 nucleotide sequence: TGTGCCAGCAGCTCCGGGGGACAGAGCAACTATGGCTACACCTTC. Translation gives CASSSGGQSNYGYTF.

V is TRBV6-6 and J is TRBJ1-3, with TRBD1 identical over 7 bases. The CDR3 is made up of 15 amino acids. Germline loops: CDR1 MNHNY, CDR2 SVGAGI (reference sequence). The ends lost 5 bases at V and 0 bases at J; junction bases unmatched: 4. The CDR3 sequence is CASSPRDSSGNTIYF. The CDR3 DNA follows: TGTGCCAGCAGTCCGCGGGACAGCTCTGGAAACACCATATATTTT.

The chain combines TRBV11-3 with TRBJ1-2, with D maybe TRBD1 (6 bases). The CDR3 has 16 residues. Trimming took 5 bases from V and 3 from J, leaving 19 bases between them. CDR1 is SGHNT and CDR2 is YENEEA in the germline V gene. The CDR3 spells CASSPEARGSDYGYTF. The CDR3 DNA sequence: TGTGCCAGCAGCCCGGAGGCCAGGGGCTCGGACTATGGCTACACCTTC.

The CDR3 is CASSGTSESSEQFF. The CDR3 DNA reads TGTGCCAGCAGCGGGACTAGCGAGTCTAGTGAGCAGTTCTTC. This rearrangement joins TRBV25-1 to TRBJ2-1; 10 positions agree with TRBD2. The CDR3 is 14 residues long. The ends lost 6 bases at V and 9 bases at J; junction bases unmatched: 8. The germline CDR1 and CDR2 sequences are MGHDK and SYGVNS. Supplemented by reference TRBV25-1 and TRBJ2-1, the full variable domain reads EADIYQTPRYLVIGTGKKITLECSQTMGHDKMYWYQQDPGMELHLIHYSYGVNSTEKGDLSSESTVSRIRTEHFPLTLESARPSHTSQYLCASSGTSESSEQFFGPGTRLTVL.

About this clone itself: A read error may account for a junction end that differs from germline. The chain combines TRBV5-1 with TRBJ2-1; 16 bases are a match to TRBD2. The germline CDR1 and CDR2 sequences are SGHRS and YFSETQ. The CDR3 has 18 amino acids. The CDR3 here is CASSRGLAGGPGSNVQFF. The CDR3 nucleotides are TGCGCCAGCAGCCGGGGACTAGCGGGAGGGCCAGGGTCTAATGTGCAGTTCTTC.

This chain uses TRBV24-1 with TRBJ2-3; 11 bases line up with TRBD2. This CDR3 has 18 amino acids. V trimming: 2 bases; J trimming: 2 bases; junction bases outside the gene matches: 8. CDR1 and CDR2 from the germline V gene are KGHDR and SFDVKD. The CDR3 region is CATSDSGRTSGLTDTQYF. The DNA of the CDR3 is TGTGCCACCAGTGATTCGGGACGGACTAGCGGGCTCACAGATACGCAGTATTTT.

This clone was seen a few times. The gene calls are TRBV6-6 and TRBJ2-7; 11 bases match TRBD2. In germline, CDR1 is MNHNY, CDR2 SVGAGI (reference sequence). There are 12 residues in the CDR3. In DNA form, the CDR3 reads TGTGCTACTAGCGGGAGCTCCTACGAGCAGTACTTC. Its translation: CATSGSSYEQYF.

The chain combines TRBV5-5 with TRBJ1-6; perhaps TRBD1 as D (5 bases). The CDR3 covers 16 residues. Trimming stripped 2 bases from V and 4 bases from J, with 13 bases between. Germline V lookup: CDR1 SGHKS, CDR2 YYEKEE (reference sequence). The CDR3 DNA reads as TGTGCCAGCAGCTTCAGGGTTTCTACGTATAATTCACCCCTCCACTTT. Protein: CASSFRVSTYNSPLHF.